The 16 T cell receptor beta chains reported below all come from one sample, sequenced in a study of T cells in Graves' hyperthyroidism and ophthalmopathy. What was amplified from RNA transcripts were TCR beta CDR3 regions. HTBI primers drove first-round RT-PCR of the TCR CDR3. TCRdb called the multiplex PCR reads again in MiXCR, with one record for every CDR3 protein. The table records roughly 420,000 distinct CDR3 sequences, around a sixth of them present only once. The sample consisted of blood. The receptor set was obtained from a woman aged 18-35 years with Graves' hyperthyroidism.

This clonotype was seen repeatedly, ten times or more. V gene TRBV12-3 or TRBV12-4 combines with J gene TRBJ2-5; D possibly corresponds to TRBD1 (5 bases). CDR3 length equals 14 residues. Trimming took off 4 bases at V and 4 bases at J, with 13 bases between the two ends. Here the CDR3 DNA reads TGTGCCAGCAGTTCATCGGACAAGGGAGAGACCCAGTACTTC. Its protein is CASSSSDKGETQYF.

This clonotype appeared many times. The J gene is TRBJ1-4, the V gene TRBV20-1; maybe TRBD1 (5 bases). Trimming took 6 bases from V and 4 from J, leaving 12 bases between them. Germline CDR1 reads DFQATT; CDR2 reads SNEGSKA (reference sequence). This CDR3 has 13 residues. CDR3 bases: TGCAGTGCCTCGGGACTGAATAATGAAAAACTGTTTTTT. It codes for CSASGLNNEKLFF.

The chain is built from TRBV5-1 and TRBJ1-2; 7 nucleotides match TRBD1. This CDR3 spans 14 amino acids. With 2 bases clipped from V and 8 bases from J, the junction kept 9 bases outside the gene matches. Germline assignment: CDR1 SGHRS and CDR2 YFSETQ. This chain's CDR3 is CASSLGGDVHGYTF. The CDR3 DNA reads as TGCGCCAGCAGCTTAGGGGGCGATGTCCACGGCTACACCTTC.

This clonotype was detected ten times or more. The chain joins TRBV11-1 to TRBJ2-3, with TRBD2 identical over 8 bases. With 6 bases clipped from V and 3 bases from J, the junction kept 11 bases outside the gene matches. Per germline, CDR1 SGHAT and CDR2 FQDESV (reference sequence). This CDR3 is 16 amino acids long. In DNA form, the CDR3 reads TGTGCCAGCAGTGGGGGGGCGAGCGGGAGAACAGATACGCAGTATTTT. Translated: CASSGGASGRTDTQYF.

J is TRBJ2-1 and V is TRBV6-1; weak D call: TRBD2 (5 bases). The germline V gene has CDR1 MNHNS and CDR2 SASEGT. The CDR3 sequence is 15 residues long. Deletions cut 5 bases from V and 0 bases from J, with 11 bases between. CDR3 residues: CASSSGISSYNEQFF. CDR3 nucleotides: TGTGCCAGCAGTTCCGGGATTAGCTCCTACAATGAGCAGTTCTTC.

This clonotype occurred many times. The chain uses TRBV10-1 and TRBJ1-1; D may be TRBD1 (6 bases). The V end was cut by 11 bases, the J end by 4 bases, with 17 bases between. Germline V gives CDR1 WNHNN, CDR2 SYGVQD (reference sequence). There are 13 residues in the CDR3. The CDR3 DNA reads as TGCGCCTCACGCAAGGACAGTTTCACTGAAGCTTTCTTT. Protein: CASRKDSFTEAFF.

This clonotype was recorded many times. V usage is TRBV27 and J usage is TRBJ2-7, with 8 bases that match TRBD1. This CDR3 has 15 amino acids. CDR1 MNHEY and CDR2 SMNVEV come from the germline V gene (reference sequence). V dropped 1 base and J dropped 1; count of bases not matched to a gene: 3. CDR3 sequence: CASSLYGQGSYEQYF. The CDR3 bases are TGTGCCAGCAGTTTATATGGACAGGGTTCCTACGAGCAGTACTTC.

This clonotype came up many times. The J gene is TRBJ1-2, the V gene TRBV20-1; D unresolved. From germline, CDR1 is DFQATT and CDR2 SNEGSKA (reference sequence). CDR3 length: 12 residues. For the CDR3, the DNA is TGCAGCGCAACGTGGACCATCTATGGCTACACCTTC. Translating gives CSATWTIYGYTF.

This clonotype was detected many times. The J gene is TRBJ2-4, the V gene TRBV11-1; 7 bases map to TRBD1. This CDR3 has 13 amino acids. Trimming removed 1 base from V and 6 bases from J; junction bases left unmatched: 0. Germline loops: CDR1 SGHAT, CDR2 FQDESV (reference sequence). CDR3 protein: CASSLGDRNIQYF. The CDR3 DNA is TGTGCCAGCAGCTTAGGGGACAGAAACATTCAGTACTTC.

Many counts were recorded for this clonotype. V gene TRBV5-1 combines with J gene TRBJ2-7, with TRBD1 as a possible D gene (5 bases). Looked up from germline, CDR1 is SGHRS and CDR2 is YFSETQ. The V and J ends lost 0 bases and 2 bases respectively, with 9 bases between them. The CDR3 has 14 amino acids. Here the CDR3 DNA reads TGCGCCAGCAGCTTGGGAGCAGGGACCTACGAGCAGTACTTC. As protein: CASSLGAGTYEQYF.

This clonotype was observed a few times. A read error may be the cause here, since a much bigger clone is one base away. V gene TRBV3-1 combines with J gene TRBJ1-2; 8 bases match TRBD1. The CDR3 has 13 residues. Germline V lookup: CDR1 LGHDT, CDR2 YNNKEL (reference sequence). The V and J ends lost 2 bases and 7 bases, in that order; junction bases with no gene match: 3. CDR3 sequence: CASSQQGAIGYTF. CDR3 in DNA: TGTGCCAGCAGCCAACAGGGGGCGATTGGCTACACCTTC.

This clonotype has at least ten counts. The gene calls are TRBV2 and TRBJ2-5, with D perhaps matching TRBD2 (6 bases). Germline assignment: CDR1 SNHLY and CDR2 FYNNEI. The ends were cut back, 2 bases at V and 2 bases at J, with 9 bases in the middle. The CDR3 runs to 14 residues. CDR3: CASSELAGQETQYF. CDR3 nucleotides: TGTGCCAGCAGTGAACTCGCGGGACAAGAGACCCAGTACTTC.

The rearrangement uses TRBV19 and TRBJ2-3, with D possibly being TRBD1 or TRBD2 (5 bases each). The CDR3 loop spans 16 amino acids. Germline V gene data show CDR1 as LNHDA and CDR2 as SQIVND (reference sequence). V shed 3 bases and J shed 0 bases, with 13 bases lying between them. The CDR3 nucleotides are TGTGCCAGTAGTATGGACCGGGGCGCTAGCACAGATACGCAGTATTTT. Its protein product is CASSMDRGASTDTQYF.

Concerning this clonotype: This may stem from a read error, because a much larger clone lies one nucleotide away. This chain links TRBV20-1 with TRBJ2-2; TRBD2 might be the D (5 bases). Per germline, CDR1 DFQATT and CDR2 SNEGSKA (reference sequence). This CDR3 has 14 residues. The CDR3 region is CSARLPYDTGEPFF. The CDR3 coding sequence is TGCAGTGCCCGACTCCCCTACGACACCGGGGAGCCGTTTTTT.

The V gene is TRBV7-2, the J gene TRBJ1-2; D might be TRBD1 (6 bases). Germline CDR1 is SGHTA and CDR2 is FQGNSA. V lost 5 bases and J 3 bases, leaving 16 bases between the germline ends. The CDR3 covers 15 residues. CDR3 nucleotides: TGTGCCAGCAGCAGGGGACACACCGGGGACTATGGCTACACCTTC. This codes for CASSRGHTGDYGYTF.

This clonotype was seen a few times. The chain recombines TRBV4-1 with TRBJ1-3; D remains unclear. The CDR3 has 14 residues. Germline V lookup: CDR1 MGHRA, CDR2 YSYEKL. Trimming took 6 bases from V and 0 from J, leaving 9 bases between them. The CDR3 nucleotides read TGCGCCAGCAGTGGGCTTCGCTCTGGAAACACCATATATTTT. Translating gives CASSGLRSGNTIYF.